This record looks at one T cell receptor beta chain sequence and its context. Data came from immunoSEQ multiplex PCR; TCRdb stores just in-frame clones and leaves some out. This table holds around 100,000 clones, 87% found once. The data derive from a study of blood T cell repertoires in COVID-19. The V gene's germline CDR1 is MNHEY and CDR2 SVGAGI. CDR3 length: 16 amino acids. V was clipped by 2 bases and J by 4 bases, with 14 bases between them. Material for sequencing was peripheral blood. The chain combines TRBV6-5 with TRBJ2-2, with D unclear. The TCR originated in a man over 45 in a cohort sampled during active COVID-19. The CDR3 region is CASSYTLFTGTGELFF. DNA of the CDR3: TGTGCCAGCAGTTACACCCTTTTTACGGGCACCGGGGAGCTGTTTTTT.